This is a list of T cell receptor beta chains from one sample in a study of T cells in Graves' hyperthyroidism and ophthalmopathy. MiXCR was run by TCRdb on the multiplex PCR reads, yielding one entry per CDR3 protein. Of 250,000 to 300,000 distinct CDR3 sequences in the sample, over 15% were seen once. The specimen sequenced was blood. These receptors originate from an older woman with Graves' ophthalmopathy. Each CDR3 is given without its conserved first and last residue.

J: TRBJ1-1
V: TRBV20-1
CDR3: SALKIGRPGTEAF

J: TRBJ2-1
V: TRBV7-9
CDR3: ASSAYSSYNEQF

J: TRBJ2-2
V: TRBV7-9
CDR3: AGSGTVNTGELF

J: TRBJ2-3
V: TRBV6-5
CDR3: ASSYAGAFTDTQY

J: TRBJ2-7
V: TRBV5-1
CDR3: ASSLHGSGSYEQY

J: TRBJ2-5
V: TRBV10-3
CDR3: AISESSLAGSTPETQY

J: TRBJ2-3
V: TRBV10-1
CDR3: ASSTGGQPYSTDTQY

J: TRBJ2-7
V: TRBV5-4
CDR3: ASSPGTGSNEQY

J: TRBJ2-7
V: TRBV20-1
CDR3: SARDVGNRGNYEQY

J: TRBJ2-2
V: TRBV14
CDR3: ASSQDLGTLGTGELF

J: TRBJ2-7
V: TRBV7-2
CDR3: ASSSDLSEQY

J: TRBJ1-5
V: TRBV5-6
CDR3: ASSQRRGHSNQPQH

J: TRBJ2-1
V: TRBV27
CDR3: ATSKRANNEQF

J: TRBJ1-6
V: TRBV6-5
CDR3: ASSYNPRAGALH

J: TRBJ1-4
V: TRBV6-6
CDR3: ASSYSGIDRASEKLF

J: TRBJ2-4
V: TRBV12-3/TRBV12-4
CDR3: ASSRTGGKNIQY

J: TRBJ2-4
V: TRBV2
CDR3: ASSQSGRAAKNIQY

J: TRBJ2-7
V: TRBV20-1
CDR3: SARDQEGLVAYEQY

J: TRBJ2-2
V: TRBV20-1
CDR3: SASGGAYTGELF

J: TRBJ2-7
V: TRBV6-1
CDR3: ASSYGEVYEQY

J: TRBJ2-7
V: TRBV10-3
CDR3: AINKQGPGREQY

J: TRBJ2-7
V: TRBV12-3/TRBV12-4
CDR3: ASSAGGGDEQY

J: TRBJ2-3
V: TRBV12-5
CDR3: ASGPYRGTDTQY

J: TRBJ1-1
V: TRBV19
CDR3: ASSNSPTGTKMNTEAF

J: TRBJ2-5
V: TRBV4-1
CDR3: ASSQSPASGQETQY

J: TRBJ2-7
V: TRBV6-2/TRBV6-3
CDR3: ASSYGTGGTYEQY

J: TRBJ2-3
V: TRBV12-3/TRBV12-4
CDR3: ASSAHGWNSDTQY

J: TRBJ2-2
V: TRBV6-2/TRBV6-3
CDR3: ASRRTGVTGELF

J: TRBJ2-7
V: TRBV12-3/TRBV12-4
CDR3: ASSGRTGLTSGRPYEQY

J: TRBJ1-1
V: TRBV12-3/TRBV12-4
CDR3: ASRGTANTEAF

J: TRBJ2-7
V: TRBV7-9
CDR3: ASSLGGLAGGEQY

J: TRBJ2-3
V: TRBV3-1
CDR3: ASSQNYGTDTQY

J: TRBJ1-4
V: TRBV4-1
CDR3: ASSQGGGSGEKLF

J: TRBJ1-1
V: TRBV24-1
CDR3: ATRRGGLPSTEAF

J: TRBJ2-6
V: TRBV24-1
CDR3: ATSDPLGTGSSGANVLT

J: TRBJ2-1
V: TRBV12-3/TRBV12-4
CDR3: ASSLVVEGAKNIQF

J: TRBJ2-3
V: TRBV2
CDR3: ASSPWTSSSADTQY

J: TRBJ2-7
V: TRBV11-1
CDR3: ASSSPGTGKYEQY

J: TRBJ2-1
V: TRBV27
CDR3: ASSSPPAGGNEQF

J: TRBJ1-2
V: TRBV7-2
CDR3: ASSPLTGGAGGYT

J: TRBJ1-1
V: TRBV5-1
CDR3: ASSYEVHRDTEAF

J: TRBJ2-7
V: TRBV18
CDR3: ASSRGTGSSSVSYEQY

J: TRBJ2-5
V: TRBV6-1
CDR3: ASKSGEETQY

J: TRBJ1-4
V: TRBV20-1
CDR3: SAGAFLGGAANEKLF

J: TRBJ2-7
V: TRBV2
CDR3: ASSELRARAYEQY

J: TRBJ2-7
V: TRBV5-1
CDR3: ASSRGTANSYEQY

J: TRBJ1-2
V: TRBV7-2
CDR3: ASSSSGAVLANYGYT

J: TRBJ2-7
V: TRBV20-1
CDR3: SAPTDSSYYEQY

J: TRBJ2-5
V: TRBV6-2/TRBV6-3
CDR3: ASSTSLAGGQETQY